Given below is one T cell receptor beta chain in context. It has no known antigen specificity. It has no much larger one-base neighbor in the sample; base qualities were not kept. In total, around 600 healthy bone marrow donors made up the cohort. At the time of sampling, every cohort member was nominally healthy, though immune exposures that went unrecorded were likely present. The donor was CMV seronegative and was included in the group of a few hundred seronegative cohort members. Each donor provided a peripheral blood sample, and peripheral blood mononuclear cells were used for TCR beta sequencing. Genomic DNA extraction from the blood cell samples was performed with the Qiagen DNeasy Blood Extraction Kit. The library was built by means of the immunoSEQ multiplex PCR assay. For the multiplex PCR, a mixture combining 60 forward primers for TCR Vbeta segments and 13 reverse primers for TCR Jbeta segments was used. A multiplex PCR assay on genomic DNA amplified the CDR3 region of rearranged TCR beta genes. On the Illumina HiSeq System, the amplified TCR beta libraries were sequenced as 87-base-pair reads. On the study's bioinformatics: In a later analysis, some 80 million unique TCR beta chains were counted across the approximately 620 repertoires, and roughly 11 million of these chains were shared by at least two donors. Raw reads were error-corrected and collapsed into unique sequences by a nearest-neighbor algorithm in which closely related sequences were merged to remove PCR and sequencing errors. CDR3 sequences were aligned to IMGT reference sequences to assign V, D and J gene segments. For a sequence to be retained, at least a six-nucleotide match to both a V gene segment and a J gene segment was required. Rearrangements were classified as productive when the CDR3 lacked stop codons and remained in frame with V and J, and all other rearrangements were classified as non-productive. Following IMGT convention, CDR3 was defined as the stretch from the second conserved V-encoded cysteine up to the conserved J-encoded phenylalanine. Sequences without an unambiguous match to a single V gene segment were excluded from the earlier analysis of about 640 of the donors. In an earlier analysis of some 590 of the donors, V segments were called functional above 56.7% productive rearrangements and were called segregating when the between-donor standard deviation exceeded 5%. A statistical classification framework was developed to diagnose cytomegalovirus status using the catalog of TCR beta chain sequences. In a later analysis, TCR nucleotide sequences were compared against IMGT/GENE-DB human TR gene sequences so that V and J genes could be assigned. Using the TCRdist pipeline, a later analysis assigned CDR3 sequences along with most-parsimonious VDJ recombination scenarios. In a later analysis, every TCR beta chain was defined by the combination of its CDR3 amino acid sequence and its V-gene family, and reads without a unique V-gene family were dropped. In a later analysis, some 600 highly shared, low-generation-probability nucleotide sequences were removed to address suspected cross-contamination and a sequencing artifact. In a later analysis, a clonal expansion index was calculated for each public chain from normalized within-repertoire ranks of inferred template counts. Generation probabilities in a later analysis came from a VDJ recombination model fitted to out-of-frame rearrangements, and those results were checked against IGoR. A later analysis scored TCR-TCR, TCR-HLA and TCR-CMV co-occurrence with hypergeometric tests, applying a repertoire-size bias correction to TCR pairs. In a later analysis, false discovery rates were estimated by permuting HLA or CMV assignments 20 times. In a later analysis, co-occurring TCRs were grouped using DBSCAN, with TCRdist sequence similarity added in when clustering inside HLA-allele-positive subsets. Repertoires with fewer than 30,000 or more than 120,000 public chains, plus five repertoires with anomalous nucleotide sharing, were excluded from co-occurrence clustering. Held by TCRdb, this immuneACCESS table contains in-frame sequences only and omits some clones. Under half of the omission traces to an unresolved V gene where checked; the cause of the rest is unknown. V, J and clone size are taken as reported in that table, and D and trimming were inferred from the DNA itself. The sample includes under 200,000 clones, with about 73% observed a single time. The ten largest account for approximately 3% of the sample.

These data are taken from a study of cytomegalovirus exposure and HLA in healthy donors (dated by TCRdb to about 2017). Describing the broader study: An earlier analysis of some 600 of the donors reported 276 Gb of sequence data and around 120 million unique TCR beta sequences obtained from roughly 180 million T cells. An early release covering more than 500 HLA-typed donors comprised about 310 gigabases of sequencing data and around 86 million unique TCR sequences. Among the approximately 420 genotyped donors, 81% belonged to the genetic ancestry cluster associated with self-reported Caucasian donors. The study aimed to test whether signatures of past pathogen exposure could be identified by cataloging public T cell receptors. Using immunosequencing, the study profiled T cell repertoires from about 620 subjects and related those repertoires to cytomegalovirus serostatus. Along with the 666-subject first cohort, a separate validation cohort of roughly 110 different subjects was used. To predict cytomegalovirus infection status, the study combined high-throughput TCR immunosequencing, statistical association of individual TCRs with disease status, and machine learning. A later analysis re-analyzed previously published TCR beta repertoires from 660 or so donors and added high-resolution HLA genotyping to study TCR occurrence patterns. Rather than using new phenotypic data, the later analysis identified candidate immune exposures from TCR beta sequences and from how often those sequences occurred across donors. An earlier analysis of more than 450 of the donors used high-throughput TCR beta sequencing to judge whether each TCR beta V gene segment behaved as functional or pseudogenic. Alongside the repertoire data, information on donor age, sex, ethnicity and CMV serostatus was compiled. A later genetic analysis took genome-wide SNP genotypes for about 55% of the 666 donors and used that subset as a discovery cohort. All discovery cohort repertoires had been generated on a single sequencing platform. Both class I and class II loci were covered by HLA typing, at four-digit resolution. Typing coverage differed by locus: A, B, C, DRB1 and DQB1 were typed in roughly 629-630 donors, DQA1 in 522, DPA1 in 600 to 610, and DPB1 in approximately 450. Because of strong linkage in the cohort, roughly 5 DR-DQ haplotypes were treated as single units for association and clustering. Among some 400 genotyped donors of the cohort, an average of roughly 230,000 unique TCR beta nucleotide sequences was sequenced per donor, of which roughly 18% were non-productive. Paper-wide results and their limitations: In a later analysis, the rate of TCR association differed among HLA loci, with DRB1 alleles having the most associated TCRs and HLA-C alleles having the fewest. Most TCR sequences were seen in very few donors, while some public TCRs were found in many individuals. Linkage disequilibrium might explain the correlated functional status among segregating V segments, but an unknown experimental factor could not be excluded. Three of the identified cytomegalovirus-associated TCR beta chains were confirmed in vitro to be specific for cytomegalovirus antigens. A later genetic analysis associated a missense DCLRE1C variant with V-gene and J-gene trimming of TCR beta chains, and an independent cohort replicated the association. When HLA alleles, especially DR and DQ, strongly co-occurred, TCR associations were difficult to assign to individual alleles. In both the original and validation cohorts, the classifier was reported to diagnose cytomegalovirus status with high specificity and sensitivity. Compared with the approximately 700-donor mean, donors in an Asian-associated ancestry cluster had fewer N-insertions in productive TCRs, according to a later genetic analysis. CMV serostatus was the only immune exposure information available for the cohort. In an earlier analysis of a few hundred of the donors, most TCR beta V segments were observed in productive rearrangements about 87% or about 30% of the time, broadly matching IMGT annotations. A further reported finding was that TCR beta sequences accurately predicted the HLA-A and HLA-B alleles for most subjects in the first cohort. Because HLA typing was unavailable for some donors at each locus, only the typed subset was used in association tests. Most CMV-associated TCR beta chains appeared to be HLA-restricted in a later analysis, and the HLA associations seemed to be driven largely by CMV exposure. The authors suggested that the approach could potentially be extended to other disease states and immunological phenotypes. In a later analysis, more than 15,000 TCR beta sequences were associated with specific HLA alleles at a false discovery rate of 0.05. Some IMGT-functional V segments, including TRBV6-2 and TRBV6-3, could not be told apart with the 87-base-pair reads, so those segments were excluded. Because counts were too low, about 18 rarely observed V segments, including chromosome 9 orphons, were excluded from the earlier analysis of 587 of the donors. Presence/absence analyses assumed roughly uniform sequencing depth across donors, an assumption that may not hold. Only TCR beta chains were sequenced in this cohort, and the absence of alpha or paired-chain data limited detectable features. In a later analysis, HLA-associated TCR beta chains were found to be more clonally expanded and to have lower generation probabilities than equally common non-associated chains. A total of around 150 TCR beta chains were listed by the study as associated with cytomegalovirus. A group of highly shared sequence variants was considered likely to be a technical artifact of the sequencing pipeline. In a later analysis, several top co-occurrence clusters were reported to appear linked to parvovirus B19, influenza, CMV and Epstein-Barr virus.

CDR1 and CDR2, per the germline V gene, are MNHEY and SVGAGI. The CDR3 measures 15 amino acids from cysteine to phenylalanine. The CDR3 DNA has 45 bases and is translated from base 1. Compared with germline, V lacks 3 bases and J lacks 0 bases; bases without a gene match: 3. The TCR comes from a woman aged 40 to 55 in good health and CMV-seronegative. Recombination connected TRBV6-5 to TRBJ1-1; 8 middle bases align to TRBD1. The sample comprised PBMCs. DNA sequence: TGTGCCAGCAGTTATCAGGGGGCTATGAACACTGAAGCTTTCTTT. This gives the protein CASSYQGAMNTEAFF.